The T cell receptor beta chain under discussion was sequenced for a study of blood T cell repertoires in COVID-19 (dated by TCRdb to 2020 to 2022). Regarding the research as a whole: Recovered participants in ImmuneRACE Cohort 3 were defined as having two consecutive negative NP/OP PCR tests, clearance from a healthcare professional, or resolution of symptoms. Samples from collaborators originated in the United States, Italy and Spain and spanned both the acute and convalescent phases of COVID-19. The prospective study material was composed of cDNA or gDNA derived from T cells, B-cell-depleted T cells, or PBMCs. Deeply sampled blood TCRbeta repertoires from subjects exposed to, actively infected with, or recovered from COVID-19 were included in the dataset. The repertoires were released in a freely available public database meant as a resource for research on the immune response to SARS-CoV-2. The samples were drawn from the first 160 participants of the ongoing ImmuneRACE study and from under 1,500 subjects provided by 6 global collaborators. The sample metadata nearly always contained a de-identified subject ID, COVID-19 status, age in years and sex. Where available, HLA class I and class II types were obtained from metadata supplied by the sample provider rather than from assay-based typing.

TCRbeta CDR3 regions were amplified from genomic DNA by means of the immunoSEQ Assay, a bias-controlled multiplex PCR. Processing in the source paper ran as follows. The number of nucleated cells in each sample was estimated from the amplification of reference gene primers within the assay. To quantify the absolute abundance of each unique TCRbeta CDR3 rearrangement, sequence reads were collapsed and filtered. Productive Simpson clonality was computed per sample as the square root of Simpson's diversity index over productive rearrangements. This immuneACCESS table, as held by TCRdb, lists in-frame sequences with V and J called but not all clones. Of the missing ones, under half trace to an unresolved V gene in checked studies; the others have no known cause. Clone size and the V and J calls come from that table; the DNA yielded D and trimming. The sample table records approximately 170,000 clones; 70% to 85% of these occur just once. Under 20% of the sample belongs to the ten largest clones.

About this clone itself: No antigen is known for it. No base quality information exists; no much larger clone differs at one position.

General findings and caveats noted by the study authors: Clinical and demographic metadata were provided uncurated, with the amount varying by source and participant.

CDR1 SEHNR and CDR2 FQNEAQ are derived from the germline V gene (reference sequence). At the junction V is shortened by 5 bases and J by 2 bases; bases outside the gene matches: 2. The CDR3 contains 14 residues, cysteine and phenylalanine counted. Only the CDR3 part of the read is kept: 42 bases, read in frame from the first base. Participants in the prospective study were enrolled through a virtual design, were aged roughly 18 to 100 years, and lived in approximately 25 United States geographic areas. In the prospective study, participants were assigned to cohorts based on the clinical history participants reported in a screening survey and a study questionnaire. In the prospective study, mobile phlebotomists collected whole blood, serum and a nasopharyngeal or oropharyngeal swab from each participant. Participants in the prospective study had the option to provide additional blood draws and questionnaires over an approximately 2-month period. Before DNA extraction, blood samples from the prospective study were shipped at room temperature or frozen.

The rearrangement combines TRBV7-9 with TRBJ2-7; 11 junctional bases match TRBD1. The sequence came from a woman aged 70-85 years in a cohort exposed to, infected with or recovered from COVID-19 (not recorded which). The source material was PBMCs or T cells enriched from blood (not recorded which). The DNA reads as follows: TGTGCCAGCAGCCAGGGACAGGGGGCCTACGAGCAGTACTTC. Its protein product is CASSQGQGAYEQYF.